The entry below describes one TCR beta chain. Its antigen is unidentified. This sample was taken from a study of vaccination and CD4 T cells after COVID-19. Study details: The control cultures got either a CEFX pool, an HIV-1 Nef pool, or no peptide at all.

The sample's treatment: 10-day PBMC culture with coronavirus spike peptide pools or control peptides (ViraFEST assay). Unexposed donor CD4+ T cells predated the COVID-19 pandemic, collected 2011-2018. The study, taken as a whole, reports: Convalescent patients' median share of reactive clones seen only post-vaccination was 70% to 90%.

Cultured CD4+ T cell DNA was sequenced using the Oncomine TCR Beta short-read assay. TCRdb used MiXCR to reprocess the PCR reads, holding one entry per CDR3 protein. This table holds around 5,600 distinct CDR3 sequences, roughly 66% found once. V shed 7 bases, J shed 2 bases, and the junction held 10 bases outside the gene matches. The CDR3 runs to 15 residues. CDR1 and CDR2 from the germline V gene are MNHNS and SASEGT. The sequenced sample consisted of CD4+ T cells from blood, cultured in vitro. The V call is TRBV6-1, the J call TRBJ2-5, with 7 bases that match TRBD1. The clonotype comes from a human donor in good health. Here the CDR3 DNA reads TGTGCCAGCACCGCCCTCTCAGGGGGTCAAGAGACCCAGTACTTC. Translation gives CASTALSGGQETQYF.